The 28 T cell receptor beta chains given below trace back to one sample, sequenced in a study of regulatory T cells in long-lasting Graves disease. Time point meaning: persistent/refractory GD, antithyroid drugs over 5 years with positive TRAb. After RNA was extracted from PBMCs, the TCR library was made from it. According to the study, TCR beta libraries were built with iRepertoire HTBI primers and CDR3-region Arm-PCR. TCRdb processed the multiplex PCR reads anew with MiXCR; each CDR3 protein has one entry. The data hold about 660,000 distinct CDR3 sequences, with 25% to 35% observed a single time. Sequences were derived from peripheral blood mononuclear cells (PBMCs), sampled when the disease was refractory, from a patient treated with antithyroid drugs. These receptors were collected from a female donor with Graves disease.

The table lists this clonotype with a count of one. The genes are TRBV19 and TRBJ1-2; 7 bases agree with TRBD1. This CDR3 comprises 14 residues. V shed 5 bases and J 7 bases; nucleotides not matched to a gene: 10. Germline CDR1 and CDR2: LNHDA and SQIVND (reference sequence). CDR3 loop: CASSPQAGGSGYTF. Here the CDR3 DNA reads TGTGCCAGTAGTCCACAGGCAGGGGGAAGTGGCTACACCTTC.

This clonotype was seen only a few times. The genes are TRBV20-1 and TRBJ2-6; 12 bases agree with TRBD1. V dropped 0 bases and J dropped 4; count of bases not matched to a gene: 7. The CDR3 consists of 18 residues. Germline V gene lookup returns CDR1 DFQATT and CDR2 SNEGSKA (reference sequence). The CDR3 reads CSARDSGTGGSGANVLTF. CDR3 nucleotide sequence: TGCAGTGCTAGAGACTCCGGGACAGGGGGCTCCGGGGCCAACGTCCTGACTTTC.

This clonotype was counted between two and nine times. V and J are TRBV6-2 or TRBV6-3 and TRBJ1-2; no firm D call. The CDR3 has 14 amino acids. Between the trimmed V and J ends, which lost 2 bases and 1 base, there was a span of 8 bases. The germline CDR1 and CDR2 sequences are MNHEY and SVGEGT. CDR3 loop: CASSYATLNYGYTF. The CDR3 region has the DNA TGTGCCAGCAGTTACGCGACACTTAACTATGGCTACACCTTC.

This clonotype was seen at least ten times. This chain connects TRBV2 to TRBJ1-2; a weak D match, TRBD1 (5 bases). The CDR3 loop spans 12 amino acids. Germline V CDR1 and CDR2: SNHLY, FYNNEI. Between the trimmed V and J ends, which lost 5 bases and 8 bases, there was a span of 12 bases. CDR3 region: CASSRTEGGYTF. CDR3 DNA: TGTGCCAGCAGTCGGACCGAGGGGGGCTACACCTTC. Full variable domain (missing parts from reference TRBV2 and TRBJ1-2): EPEVTQTPSHQVTQMGQEVILRCVPISNHLYFYWYRQILGQKVEFLVSFYNNEISEKSEIFDDQFSVERPDGSNFTLKIRSTKLEDSAMYFCASSRTEGGYTFGSGTRLTVV.

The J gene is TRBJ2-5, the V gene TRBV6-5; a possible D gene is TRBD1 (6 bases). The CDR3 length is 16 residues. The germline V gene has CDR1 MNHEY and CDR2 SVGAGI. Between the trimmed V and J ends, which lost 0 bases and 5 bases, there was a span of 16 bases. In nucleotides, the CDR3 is TGTGCCAGCAGTTACTCGGGTAGGACAAGGGGGGAGACCCAGTACTTC. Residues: CASSYSGRTRGETQYF.

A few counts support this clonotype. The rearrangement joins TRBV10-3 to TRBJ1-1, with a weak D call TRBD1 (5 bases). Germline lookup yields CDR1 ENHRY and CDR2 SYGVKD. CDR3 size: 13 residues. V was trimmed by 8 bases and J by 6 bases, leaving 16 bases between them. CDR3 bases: TGTGCCATCGGCTTTAATGGGGCGGCTGAAGCTTTCTTT. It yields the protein CAIGFNGAAEAFF.

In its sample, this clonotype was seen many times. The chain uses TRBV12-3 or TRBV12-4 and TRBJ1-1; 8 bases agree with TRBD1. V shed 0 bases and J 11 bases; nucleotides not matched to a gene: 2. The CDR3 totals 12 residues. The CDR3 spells CASSLARQGAFF. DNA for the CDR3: TGTGCCAGCAGTTTAGCGCGACAGGGGGCTTTCTTT.

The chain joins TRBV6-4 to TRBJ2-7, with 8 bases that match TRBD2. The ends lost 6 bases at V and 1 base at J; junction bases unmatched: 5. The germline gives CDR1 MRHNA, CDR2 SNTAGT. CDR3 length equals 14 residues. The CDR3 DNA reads TGTGCCAGCAGCCCGACTAGCGAGTCCTACGAGCAGTACTTC. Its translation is CASSPTSESYEQYF.

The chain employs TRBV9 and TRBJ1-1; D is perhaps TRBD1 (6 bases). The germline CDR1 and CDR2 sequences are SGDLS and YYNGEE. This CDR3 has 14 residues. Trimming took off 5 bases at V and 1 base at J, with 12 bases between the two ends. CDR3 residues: CASRQGSGNTEAFF. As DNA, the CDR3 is TGTGCCAGCAGACAGGGTTCGGGGAACACTGAAGCTTTCTTT.

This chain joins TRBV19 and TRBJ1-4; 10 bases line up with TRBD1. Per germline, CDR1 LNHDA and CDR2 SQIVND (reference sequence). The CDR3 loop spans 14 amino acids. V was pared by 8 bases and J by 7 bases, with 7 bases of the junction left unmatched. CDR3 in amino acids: CASASGTGAEKLFF. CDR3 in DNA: TGTGCCAGTGCTTCCGGGACAGGGGCTGAAAAACTGTTTTTT. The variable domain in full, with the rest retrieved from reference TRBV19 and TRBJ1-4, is DGGITQSPKYLFRKEGQNVTLSCEQNLNHDAMYWYRQDPGQGLRLIYYSQIVNDFQKGDIAEGYSVSREKKESFPLTVTSAQKNPTAFYLCASASGTGAEKLFFGSGTQLSVL.

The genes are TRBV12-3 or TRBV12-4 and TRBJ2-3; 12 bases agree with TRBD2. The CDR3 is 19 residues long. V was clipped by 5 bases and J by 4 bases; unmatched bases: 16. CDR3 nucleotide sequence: TGTGCCAGCAGTAGACTAGCGGGAGCCGCCTGGGTATTGTCAGATACGCAGTATTTT. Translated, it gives CASSRLAGAAWVLSDTQYF.

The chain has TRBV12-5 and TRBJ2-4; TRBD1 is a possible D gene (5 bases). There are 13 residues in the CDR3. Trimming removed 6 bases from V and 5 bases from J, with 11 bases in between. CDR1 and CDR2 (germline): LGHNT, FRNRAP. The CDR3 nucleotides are TGTGCTAGTGGCGCAGGGCGGCAAAACATTCAGTACTTC. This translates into CASGAGRQNIQYF.

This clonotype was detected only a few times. In nucleotides, the CDR3 is TGTGCCAGCAGTTACTCGTGGGGACAGCCGGGCAATGAAAAACTGTTTTTT. This codes for CASSYSWGQPGNEKLFF. The V call is TRBV5-6, the J call TRBJ1-4, with 7 bases matching TRBD1. Germline lookup yields CDR1 SGHDT and CDR2 YYEEEE. The CDR3 runs to 17 residues. After removal of 5 bases from V and 5 bases from J, the junction contained 15 bases not matched to a gene.

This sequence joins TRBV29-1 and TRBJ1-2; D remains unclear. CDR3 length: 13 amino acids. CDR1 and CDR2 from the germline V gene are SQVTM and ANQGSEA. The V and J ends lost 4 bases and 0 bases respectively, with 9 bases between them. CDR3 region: CSVVWQTNYGYTF. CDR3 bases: TGCAGCGTTGTCTGGCAGACTAACTATGGCTACACCTTC.

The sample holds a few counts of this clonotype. CDR3 loop: CASSLAGRPFYGYTF. The CDR3 DNA follows: TGTGCCAGCAGCTTGGCAGGCAGGCCCTTCTATGGCTACACCTTC. The gene calls are TRBV5-8 and TRBJ1-2; D gene ambiguous. Trimming stripped 0 bases from V and 4 bases from J, with 13 bases between. Germline V lookup: CDR1 SGHTS, CDR2 YDEGEE. This CDR3 is 15 amino acids long.

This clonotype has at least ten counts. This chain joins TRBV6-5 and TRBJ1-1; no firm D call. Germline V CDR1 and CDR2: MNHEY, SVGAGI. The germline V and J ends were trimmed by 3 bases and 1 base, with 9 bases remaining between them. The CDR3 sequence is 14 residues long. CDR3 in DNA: TGTGCCAGCAGTTATCAGCGACAGAACACTGAAGCTTTCTTT. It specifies CASSYQRQNTEAFF.

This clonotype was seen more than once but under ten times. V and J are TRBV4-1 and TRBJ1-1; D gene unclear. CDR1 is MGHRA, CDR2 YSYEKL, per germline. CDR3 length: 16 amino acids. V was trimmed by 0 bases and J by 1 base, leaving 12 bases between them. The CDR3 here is CASSQDLGKQNTEAFF. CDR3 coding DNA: TGCGCCAGCAGCCAAGATTTAGGGAAACAGAACACTGAAGCTTTCTTT.

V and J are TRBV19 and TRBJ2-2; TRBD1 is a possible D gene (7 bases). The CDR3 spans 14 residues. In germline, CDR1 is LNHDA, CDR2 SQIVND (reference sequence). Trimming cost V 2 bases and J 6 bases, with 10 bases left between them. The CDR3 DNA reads TGTGCCAGTAGTATACAGGGGGAGGCCGGGGAGCTGTTTTTT. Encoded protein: CASSIQGEAGELFF.

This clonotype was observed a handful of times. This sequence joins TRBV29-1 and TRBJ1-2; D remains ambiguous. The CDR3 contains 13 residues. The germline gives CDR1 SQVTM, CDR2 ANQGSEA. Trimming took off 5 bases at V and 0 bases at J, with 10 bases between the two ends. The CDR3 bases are TGCAGCGTTTCGGAAGACGCTAACTATGGCTACACCTTC. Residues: CSVSEDANYGYTF.

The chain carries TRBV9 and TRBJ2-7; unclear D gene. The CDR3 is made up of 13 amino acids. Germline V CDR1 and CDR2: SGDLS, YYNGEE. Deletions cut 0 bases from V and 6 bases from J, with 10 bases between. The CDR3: CASSVDIAGEQYF. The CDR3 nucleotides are TGTGCCAGCAGCGTAGATATAGCCGGCGAGCAGTACTTC.

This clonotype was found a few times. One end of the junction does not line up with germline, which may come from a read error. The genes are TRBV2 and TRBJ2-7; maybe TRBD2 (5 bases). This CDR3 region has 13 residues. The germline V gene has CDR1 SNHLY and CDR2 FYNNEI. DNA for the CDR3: TGTGCCAGCAGCGAAGGGAATAGCGTCGAGCAGTACTTC. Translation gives CASSEGNSVEQYF.

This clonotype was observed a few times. The CDR3 protein is CASSISGEGSYEQYF. CDR3 bases: TGTGCCAGTAGTATTTCGGGGGAGGGATCCTACGAGCAGTACTTC. The genes are TRBV19 and TRBJ2-7; 7 bases agree with TRBD2. The CDR3 has 15 residues. The germline V gene encodes CDR1 LNHDA and CDR2 SQIVND (reference sequence). V gave up 3 bases and J gave up 1 base; unmatched junction bases: 6.

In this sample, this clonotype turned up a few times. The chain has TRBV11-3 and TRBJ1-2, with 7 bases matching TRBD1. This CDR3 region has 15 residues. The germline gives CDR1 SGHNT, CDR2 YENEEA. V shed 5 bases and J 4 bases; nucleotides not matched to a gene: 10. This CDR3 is CASSPCGGGVYGYTF. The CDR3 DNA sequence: TGTGCCAGCAGCCCCTGTGGAGGGGGCGTCTATGGCTACACCTTC.

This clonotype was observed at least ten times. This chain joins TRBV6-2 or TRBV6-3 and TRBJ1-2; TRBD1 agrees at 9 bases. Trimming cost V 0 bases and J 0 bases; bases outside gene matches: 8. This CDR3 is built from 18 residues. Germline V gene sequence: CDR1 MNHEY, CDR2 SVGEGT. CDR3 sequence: CASSYSSGQGKANYGYTF. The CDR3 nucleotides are TGTGCCAGCAGTTACTCGTCGGGACAGGGAAAAGCTAACTATGGCTACACCTTC.

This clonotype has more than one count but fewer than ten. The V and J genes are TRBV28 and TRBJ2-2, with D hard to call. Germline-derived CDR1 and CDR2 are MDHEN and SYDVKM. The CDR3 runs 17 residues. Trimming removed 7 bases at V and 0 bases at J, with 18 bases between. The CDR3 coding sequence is TGTGCCAGCAACTTAGTGGCTACAGCCGCGAACACCGGGGAGCTGTTTTTT. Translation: CASNLVATAANTGELFF.

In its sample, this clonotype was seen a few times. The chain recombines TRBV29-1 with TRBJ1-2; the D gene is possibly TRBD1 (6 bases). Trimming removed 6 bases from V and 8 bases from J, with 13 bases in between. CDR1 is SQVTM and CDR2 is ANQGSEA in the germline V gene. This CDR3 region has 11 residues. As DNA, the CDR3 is TGCAGCGTGCCGGGGGGCGGCGGCTACACCTTC. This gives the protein CSVPGGGGYTF.

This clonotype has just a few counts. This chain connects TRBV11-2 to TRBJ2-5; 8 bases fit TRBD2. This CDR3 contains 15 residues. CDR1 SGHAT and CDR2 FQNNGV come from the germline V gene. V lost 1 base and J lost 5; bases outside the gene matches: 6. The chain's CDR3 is CASSLVSGGLETQYF. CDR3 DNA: TGTGCCAGCAGCTTAGTTTCGGGAGGGCTCGAGACCCAGTACTTC.

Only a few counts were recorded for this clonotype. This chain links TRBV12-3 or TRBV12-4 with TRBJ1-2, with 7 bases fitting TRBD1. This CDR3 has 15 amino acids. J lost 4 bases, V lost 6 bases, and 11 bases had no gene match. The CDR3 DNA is TGTGCCAGCAGAGAATCCGGGACAGCAATCTATGGCTACACCTTC. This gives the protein CASRESGTAIYGYTF.